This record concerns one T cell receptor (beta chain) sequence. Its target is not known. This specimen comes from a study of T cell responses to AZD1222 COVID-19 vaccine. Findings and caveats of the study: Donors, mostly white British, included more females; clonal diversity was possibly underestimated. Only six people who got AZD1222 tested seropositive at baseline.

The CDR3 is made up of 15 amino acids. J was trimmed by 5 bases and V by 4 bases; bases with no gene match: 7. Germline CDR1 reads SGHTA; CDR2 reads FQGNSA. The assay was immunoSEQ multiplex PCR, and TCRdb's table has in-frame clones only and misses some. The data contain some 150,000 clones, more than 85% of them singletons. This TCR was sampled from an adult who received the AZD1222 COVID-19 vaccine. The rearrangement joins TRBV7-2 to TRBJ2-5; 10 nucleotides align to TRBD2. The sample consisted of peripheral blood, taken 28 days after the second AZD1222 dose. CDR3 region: CASSSTSGSSETQYF. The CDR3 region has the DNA TGTGCCAGCAGCTCGACTAGCGGGTCGTCGGAGACCCAGTACTTC.